This T cell receptor beta chain was documented in a study of Graves' ophthalmopathy and Graves' hyperthyroidism. The TCR beta CDR3 regions underwent amplification from RNA transcripts. A first-round RT-PCR used HTBI primers, followed by a second-round multiplex PCR. In TCRdb, the multiplex PCR reads were re-called with MiXCR into one record per CDR3 protein. The sample consists of about 1.1 million distinct CDR3 sequences, about 35% of them appearing once. This clonotype was seen at least ten times. CDR3 size: 15 residues. In germline, CDR1 is SQVTM, CDR2 ANQGSEA. With 4 bases removed from V and 3 bases from J, the gap between germline ends came to 19 bases.

This rearrangement joins TRBV29-1 to TRBJ2-7, with a possible D match to TRBD2 (6 bases). Sequenced material: peripheral blood or thyroid tissue (not recorded which). This sequence was found in an adult man with Graves' hyperthyroidism. CDR3 sequence (DNA): TGCAGCGTTGTCTTCTGGGCGGGGAGAGTCTACGAGCAGTACTTC. The encoded protein is CSVVFWAGRVYEQYF.